The entry below gives a single T cell receptor (beta chain) sequence along with its context. What it recognizes is unknown. This entry belongs to a study of brain T cells in children with intractable seizures. Profiled with immunoSEQ multiplex PCR; TCRdb holds only in-frame clones, not every one. The sample includes 340,000 or so clones, nearly 95% seen only once; the top ten take around 5%. Study observations and caveats: Only CDR3 sequence similarity suggested viral specificity, without known HCMV serostatus. Absence of clones before surgery may stem from lower sequencing depth.

CDR3 size: 15 residues. Germline V gene lookup returns CDR1 SGHRS and CDR2 YFSETQ. V shed 4 bases and J 4 bases; nucleotides not matched to a gene: 11. Time point of the sample: blood from clinic visit 5 months post-surgery; TSC patient then seizure free. Sequencing was limited to surgery cases with top T cell transcript signatures in brain tissue. Patients received at least one anti-epileptic drug before surgery. This chain links TRBV5-1 with TRBJ2-7; 7 nucleotides match TRBD1. The source was peripheral blood, collected 4 to 5 months after surgery. The source of this sequence is a boy in the first two years of life with tuberous sclerosis and intractable seizures. CDR3 nucleotides: TGCGCCAGCAGCCTAAACCCCGGGACAGCATACGAGCAGTACTTC. Amino acid sequence: CASSLNPGTAYEQYF. Full variable domain (outside the CDR3, taken from reference TRBV5-1 and TRBJ2-7): KAGVTQTPRYLIKTRGQQVTLSCSPISGHRSVSWYQQTPGQGLQFLFEYFSETQRNKGNFPGRFSGRQFSNSRSEMNVSTLELGDSALYLCASSLNPGTAYEQYFGPGTRLTVT.